Given below is one T cell receptor (beta chain) in context. This entry belongs to a study of blood T cell repertoires in COVID-19. Study background: Italy, Spain and the United States were the sources of the convalescent and acute COVID-19 samples. T cells, B-cell-depleted T cells, or PBMCs provided the cDNA or gDNA that served as material.

Germline trimming cut 5 bases from V and 9 bases from J; bases unmatched to any gene: 4. CDR3 length: 12 amino acids. Germline V CDR1 and CDR2: KGHDR, SFDVKD. In the original workflow: Amplification of reference gene primers provided the estimated nucleated cell counts. Libraries were prepared by immunoSEQ multiplex PCR; TCRdb keeps only in-frame clonotypes and omits some of them. V and J calls and clone size are those listed in that table; D and trimming were worked out from the DNA. The sample includes tens of thousands of clones, approximately 80% of them seen just once. The sample taken for sequencing was peripheral blood. V is TRBV24-1 and J is TRBJ2-3, with TRBD2 matching over 7 bases. The TCR was taken from a man at least 80 years old with active or convalescent COVID-19. Here the CDR3 DNA reads TGTGCCACCAGTGCCTGGGAGGGAACGCAGTATTTT. This encodes CATSAWEGTQYF.